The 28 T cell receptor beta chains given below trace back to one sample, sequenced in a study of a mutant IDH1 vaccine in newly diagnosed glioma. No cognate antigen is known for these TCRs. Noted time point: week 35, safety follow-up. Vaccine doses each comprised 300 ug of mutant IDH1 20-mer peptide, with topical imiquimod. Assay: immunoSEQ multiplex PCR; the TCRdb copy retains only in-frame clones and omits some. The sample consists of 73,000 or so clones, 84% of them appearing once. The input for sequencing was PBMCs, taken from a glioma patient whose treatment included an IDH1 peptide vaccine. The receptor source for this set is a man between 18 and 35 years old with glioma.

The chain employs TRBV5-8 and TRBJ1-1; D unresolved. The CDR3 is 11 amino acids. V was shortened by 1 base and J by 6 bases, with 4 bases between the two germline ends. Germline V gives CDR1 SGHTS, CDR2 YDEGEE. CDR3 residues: CASSLFPEAFF. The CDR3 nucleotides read TGTGCCAGCAGCTTGTTCCCTGAAGCTTTCTTT.

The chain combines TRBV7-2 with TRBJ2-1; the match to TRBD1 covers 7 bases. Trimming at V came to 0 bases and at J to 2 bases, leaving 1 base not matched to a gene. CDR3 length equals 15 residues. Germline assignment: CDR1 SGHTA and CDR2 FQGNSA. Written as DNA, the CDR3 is TGTGCCAGCAGCTTAGCAGGGGGCACCTACAATGAGCAGTTCTTC. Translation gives CASSLAGGTYNEQFF. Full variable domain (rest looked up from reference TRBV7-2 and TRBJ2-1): GAGVSQSPSNKVTEKGKDVELRCDPISGHTALYWYRQSLGQGLEFLIYFQGNSAPDKSGLPSDRFSAERTGGSVSTLTIQRTQQEDSAVYLCASSLAGGTYNEQFFGPGTRLTVL.

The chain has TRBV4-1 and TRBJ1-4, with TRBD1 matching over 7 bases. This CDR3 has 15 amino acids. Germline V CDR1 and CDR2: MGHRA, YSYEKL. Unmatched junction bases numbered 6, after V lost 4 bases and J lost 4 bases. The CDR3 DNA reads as TGCGCCAGCAGCCCTAGGGACAGACATAATGAAAAACTGTTTTTT. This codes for CASSPRDRHNEKLFF.

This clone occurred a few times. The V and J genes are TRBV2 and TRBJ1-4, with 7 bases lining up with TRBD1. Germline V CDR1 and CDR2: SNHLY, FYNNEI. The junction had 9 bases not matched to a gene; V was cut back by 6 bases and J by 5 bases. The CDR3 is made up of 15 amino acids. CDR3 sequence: CASSEDRFGNEKLFF. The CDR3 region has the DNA TGTGCCAGCAGCGAGGACAGGTTTGGGAATGAAAAACTGTTTTTT.

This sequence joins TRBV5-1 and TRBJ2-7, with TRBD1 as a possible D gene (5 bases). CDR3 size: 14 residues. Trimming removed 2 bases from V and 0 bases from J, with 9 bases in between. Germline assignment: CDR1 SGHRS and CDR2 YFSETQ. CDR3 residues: CASSFPGRSYEQYF. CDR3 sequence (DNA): TGCGCCAGCAGCTTCCCAGGGCGCTCCTACGAGCAGTACTTC.

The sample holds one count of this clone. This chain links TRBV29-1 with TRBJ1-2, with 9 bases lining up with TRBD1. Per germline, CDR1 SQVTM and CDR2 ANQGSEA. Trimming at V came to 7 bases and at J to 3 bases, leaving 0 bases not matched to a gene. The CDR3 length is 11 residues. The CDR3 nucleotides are TGCAGCGGGACAGGGGACTATGGCTACACCTTC. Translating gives CSGTGDYGYTF.

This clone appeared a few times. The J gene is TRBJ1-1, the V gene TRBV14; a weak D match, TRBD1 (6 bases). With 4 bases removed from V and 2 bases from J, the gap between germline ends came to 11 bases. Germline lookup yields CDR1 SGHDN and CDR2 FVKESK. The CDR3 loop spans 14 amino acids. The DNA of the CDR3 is TGTGCCAGCAGCCGAGGGGGTCGCAACACTGAAGCTTTCTTT. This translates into CASSRGGRNTEAFF.

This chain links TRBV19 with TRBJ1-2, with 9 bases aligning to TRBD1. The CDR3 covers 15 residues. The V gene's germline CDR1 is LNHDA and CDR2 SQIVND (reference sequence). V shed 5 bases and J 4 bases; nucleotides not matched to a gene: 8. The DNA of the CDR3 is TGTGCCAGTAGTCTCACAGGGGGCTCGGGCTATGGCTACACCTTC. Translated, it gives CASSLTGGSGYGYTF.

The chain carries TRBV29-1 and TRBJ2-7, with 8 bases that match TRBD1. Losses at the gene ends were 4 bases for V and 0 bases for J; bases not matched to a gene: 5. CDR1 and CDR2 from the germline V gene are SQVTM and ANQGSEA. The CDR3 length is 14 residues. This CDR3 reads CSVGTGLASYEQYF. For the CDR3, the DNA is TGCAGCGTTGGGACAGGGTTGGCCTCCTACGAGCAGTACTTC.

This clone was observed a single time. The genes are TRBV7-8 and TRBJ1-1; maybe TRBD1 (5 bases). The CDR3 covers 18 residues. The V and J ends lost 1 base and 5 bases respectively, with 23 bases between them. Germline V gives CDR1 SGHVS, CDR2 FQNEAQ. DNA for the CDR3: TGTGCCAGCAGCTTAGTTTGGGACGAAGTTAGAAAGGGGACTGAAGCTTTCTTT. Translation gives CASSLVWDEVRKGTEAFF.

In DNA form, the CDR3 reads TGTGCCAGCAGCTTAGGAAGGGGAGCGGGCCCCCGTGAGACCCAGTACTTC. It yields the protein CASSLGRGAGPRETQYF. The chain recombines TRBV7-2 with TRBJ2-5, with a weak D call TRBD2 (6 bases). Trimming removed 1 base from V and 5 bases from J, with 20 bases in between. There are 17 residues in the CDR3. Germline values: CDR1 SGHTA, CDR2 FQGNSA. Full variable domain (remainder filled in from reference TRBV7-2 and TRBJ2-5): GAGVSQSPSNKVTEKGKDVELRCDPISGHTALYWYRQSLGQGLEFLIYFQGNSAPDKSGLPSDRFSAERTGGSVSTLTIQRTQQEDSAVYLCASSLGRGAGPRETQYFGPGTRLLVL.

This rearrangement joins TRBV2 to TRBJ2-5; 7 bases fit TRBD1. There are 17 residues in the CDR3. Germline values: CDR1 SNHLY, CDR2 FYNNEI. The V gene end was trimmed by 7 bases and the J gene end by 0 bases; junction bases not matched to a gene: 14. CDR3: CASIKRRGGSDQETQYF. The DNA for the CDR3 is TGTGCCAGCATAAAAAGGAGAGGGGGCTCTGACCAAGAGACCCAGTACTTC. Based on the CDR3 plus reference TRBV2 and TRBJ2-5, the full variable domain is EPEVTQTPSHQVTQMGQEVILRCVPISNHLYFYWYRQILGQKVEFLVSFYNNEISEKSEIFDDQFSVERPDGSNFTLKIRSTKLEDSAMYFCASIKRRGGSDQETQYFGPGTRLLVL.

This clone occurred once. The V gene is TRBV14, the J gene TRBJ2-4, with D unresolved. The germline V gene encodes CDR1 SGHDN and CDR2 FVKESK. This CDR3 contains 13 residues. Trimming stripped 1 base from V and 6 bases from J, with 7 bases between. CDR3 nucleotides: TGTGCCAGCAGCCAAGGATTGTCAAACATTCAGTACTTC. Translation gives CASSQGLSNIQYF. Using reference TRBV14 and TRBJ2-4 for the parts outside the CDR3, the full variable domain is EAGVTQFPSHSVIEKGQTVTLRCDPISGHDNLYWYRRVMGKEIKFLLHFVKESKQDESGMPNNRFLAERTGGTYSTLKVQPAELEDSGVYFCASSQGLSNIQYFGAGTRLSVL.

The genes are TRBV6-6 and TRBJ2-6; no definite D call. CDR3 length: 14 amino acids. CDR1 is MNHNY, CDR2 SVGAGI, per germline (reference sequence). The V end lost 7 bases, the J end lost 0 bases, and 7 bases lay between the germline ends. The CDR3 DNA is TGTGCCAGCAACGACTTCTCTGGGGCCAACGTCCTGACTTTC. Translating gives CASNDFSGANVLTF.

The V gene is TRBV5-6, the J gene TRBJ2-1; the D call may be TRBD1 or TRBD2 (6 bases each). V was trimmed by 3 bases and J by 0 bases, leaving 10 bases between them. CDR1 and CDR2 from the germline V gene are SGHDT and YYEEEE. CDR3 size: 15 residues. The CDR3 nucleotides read TGTGCCAGCAGCTGGGGGGCTAGCTCCTACAATGAGCAGTTCTTC. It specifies CASSWGASSYNEQFF.

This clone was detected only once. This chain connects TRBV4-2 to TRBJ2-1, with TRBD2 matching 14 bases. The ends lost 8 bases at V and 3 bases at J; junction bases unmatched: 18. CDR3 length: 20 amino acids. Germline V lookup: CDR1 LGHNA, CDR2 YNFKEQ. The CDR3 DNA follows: TGTGCCAGCGCTCCCAAACCGGGACTAGCGGGAGTCACCAACTACAATGAGCAGTTCTTC. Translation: CASAPKPGLAGVTNYNEQFF.

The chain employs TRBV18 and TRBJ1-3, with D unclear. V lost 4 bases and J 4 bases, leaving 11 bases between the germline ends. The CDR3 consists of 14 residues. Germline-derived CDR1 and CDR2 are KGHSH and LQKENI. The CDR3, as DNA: TGTGCCAGCTCACAGGACCGCACCGGAAACACCATATATTTT. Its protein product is CASSQDRTGNTIYF.

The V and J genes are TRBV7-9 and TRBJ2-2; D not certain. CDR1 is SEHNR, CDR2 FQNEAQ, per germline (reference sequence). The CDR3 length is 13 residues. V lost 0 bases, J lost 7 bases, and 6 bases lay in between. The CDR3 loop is CASSLARGGELFF. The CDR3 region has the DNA TGTGCCAGCAGCTTAGCCCGCGGCGGGGAGCTGTTTTTT.

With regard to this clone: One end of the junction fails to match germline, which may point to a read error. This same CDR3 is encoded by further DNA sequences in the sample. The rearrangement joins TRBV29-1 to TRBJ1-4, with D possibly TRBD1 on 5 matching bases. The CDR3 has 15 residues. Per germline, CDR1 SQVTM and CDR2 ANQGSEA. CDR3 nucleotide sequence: TGCAGTGTTGCTCTGGGGGGTCGCTATAATGAAAAACTGTTTTTT. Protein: CSVALGGRYNEKLFF.

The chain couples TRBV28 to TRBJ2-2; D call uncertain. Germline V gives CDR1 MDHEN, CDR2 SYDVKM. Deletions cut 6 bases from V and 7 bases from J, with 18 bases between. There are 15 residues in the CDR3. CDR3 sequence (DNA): TGTGCCAGCAGCTTAGGAACGACCAGGATCGGGGAGCTGTTTTTT. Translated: CASSLGTTRIGELFF.

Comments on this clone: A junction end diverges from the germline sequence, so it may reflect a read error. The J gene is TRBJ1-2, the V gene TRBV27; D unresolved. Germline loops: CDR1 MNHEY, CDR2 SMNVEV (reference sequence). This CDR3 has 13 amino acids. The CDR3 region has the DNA TGTGCCAGCAGTTTATCGAGGGAGAGGGAACCTTTATTC. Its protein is CASSLSREREPLF.

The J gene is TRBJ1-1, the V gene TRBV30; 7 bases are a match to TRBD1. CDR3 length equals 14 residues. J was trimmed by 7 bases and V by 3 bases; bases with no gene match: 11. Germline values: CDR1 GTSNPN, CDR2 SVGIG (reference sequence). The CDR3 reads CAWRENRGRGEAFF. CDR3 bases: TGTGCCTGGAGAGAGAACAGGGGACGGGGTGAAGCTTTCTTT.

CDR3 sequence (DNA): TGTGCCAGCAGCTTCTGGGGGGCGAGCACCGGGGAGCTGTTTTTT. Protein sequence: CASSFWGASTGELFF. This rearrangement joins TRBV5-5 to TRBJ2-2, with D perhaps given as TRBD1 or TRBD2 (6 bases each). This CDR3 has 15 amino acids. Per germline, CDR1 SGHKS and CDR2 YYEKEE (reference sequence). V lost 2 bases and J lost 4, with 12 bases in between.

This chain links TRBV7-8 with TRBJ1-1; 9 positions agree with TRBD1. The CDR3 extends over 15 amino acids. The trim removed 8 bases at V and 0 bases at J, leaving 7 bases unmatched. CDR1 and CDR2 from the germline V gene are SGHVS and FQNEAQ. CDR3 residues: CASRTGAFMNTEAFF. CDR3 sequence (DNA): TGTGCCAGCCGGACAGGGGCCTTTATGAACACTGAAGCTTTCTTT.

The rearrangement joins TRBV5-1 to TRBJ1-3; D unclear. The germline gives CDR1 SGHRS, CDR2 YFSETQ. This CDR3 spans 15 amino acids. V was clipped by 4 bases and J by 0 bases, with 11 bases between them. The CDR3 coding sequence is TGCGCCAGCAGCAAGGACGCGGGCTCTGGAAACACCATATATTTT. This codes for CASSKDAGSGNTIYF.

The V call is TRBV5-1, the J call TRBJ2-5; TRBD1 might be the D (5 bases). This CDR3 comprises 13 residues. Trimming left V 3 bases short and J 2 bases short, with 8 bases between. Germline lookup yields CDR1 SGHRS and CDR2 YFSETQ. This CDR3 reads CASSWTLQETQYF. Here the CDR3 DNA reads TGCGCCAGCAGCTGGACACTACAAGAGACCCAGTACTTC. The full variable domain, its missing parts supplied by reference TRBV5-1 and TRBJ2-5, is KAGVTQTPRYLIKTRGQQVTLSCSPISGHRSVSWYQQTPGQGLQFLFEYFSETQRNKGNFPGRFSGRQFSNSRSEMNVSTLELGDSALYLCASSWTLQETQYFGPGTRLLVL.

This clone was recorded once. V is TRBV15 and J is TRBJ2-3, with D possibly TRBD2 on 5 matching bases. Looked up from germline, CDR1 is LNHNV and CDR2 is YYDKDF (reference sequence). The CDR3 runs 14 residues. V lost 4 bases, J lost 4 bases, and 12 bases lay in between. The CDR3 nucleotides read TGTGCCACCAGCACCCTGAGGAGGCCAGATACGCAGTATTTT. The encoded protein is CATSTLRRPDTQYF.

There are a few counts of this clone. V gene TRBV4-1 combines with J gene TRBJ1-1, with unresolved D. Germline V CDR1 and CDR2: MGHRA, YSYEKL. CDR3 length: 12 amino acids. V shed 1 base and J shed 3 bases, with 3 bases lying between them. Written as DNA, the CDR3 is TGCGCCAGCAGCCAAGTTTACACTGAAGCTTTCTTT. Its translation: CASSQVYTEAFF.